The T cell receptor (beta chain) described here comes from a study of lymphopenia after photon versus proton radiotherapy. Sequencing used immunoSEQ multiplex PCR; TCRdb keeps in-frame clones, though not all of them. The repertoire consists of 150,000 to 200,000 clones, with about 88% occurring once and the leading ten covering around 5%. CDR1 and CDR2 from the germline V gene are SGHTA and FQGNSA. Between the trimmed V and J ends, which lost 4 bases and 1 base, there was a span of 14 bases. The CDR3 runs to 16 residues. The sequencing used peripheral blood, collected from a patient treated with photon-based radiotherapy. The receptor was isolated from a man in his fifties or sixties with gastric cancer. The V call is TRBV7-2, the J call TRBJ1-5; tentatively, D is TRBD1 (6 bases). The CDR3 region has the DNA TGTGCCAGCAGCTCACAAGGGACAACAAGCAATCAGCCCCAGCATTTT. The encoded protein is CASSSQGTTSNQPQHF.